The 23 T cell receptor beta chains given below trace back to one sample, sequenced in a study of spatial heterogeneity in lung cancer. From the 5' RACE reads, TCRdb called clonotypes with MiXCR, one entry per CDR3 protein. The data show around 10,000 distinct CDR3 sequences, approximately 3.5% seen once. The time point denotes: sample taken at primary tumor resection. Sequencing of whole RNA from tumor, nontumor lung or frozen PBMC involved no sorting. Material: normal lung tissue next to the tumor, obtained at surgery. These receptors were taken from a male donor with early-stage non-small cell lung cancer.

This clonotype was recorded at least ten times. This beta chain lies outside the target of a library built for alpha chains; its clone size means little. J is TRBJ1-4 and V is TRBV29-1; TRBD1 might be the D (5 bases). This CDR3 is built from 13 residues. The V and J ends lost 4 bases and 0 bases respectively, with 6 bases between them. Germline values: CDR1 SQVTM, CDR2 ANQGSEA. CDR3 region: CSVGQSTNEKLFF. The CDR3 nucleotides read TGCAGCGTTGGACAGTCAACTAATGAAAAACTGTTTTTT.

This clonotype was seen repeatedly, ten times or more. Within a library made for alpha chains, this beta chain is off target, and its count is uninformative. J is TRBJ1-5 and V is TRBV12-3 or TRBV12-4; D ambiguous. The CDR3 sequence is 14 residues long. V was clipped by 6 bases and J by 3 bases, with 12 bases between them. The CDR3, as DNA: TGTGCCAGCAGGTCGGAGGCGAACAATCAGCCCCAGCATTTT. This encodes CASRSEANNQPQHF.

Relative to its sample, this clonotype is medium-sized (0.01 to 0.1%). For a library built for alpha chains, this beta chain is a stray read; little rests on its size. The chain joins TRBV7-2 to TRBJ1-3; no clear D gene. This CDR3 comprises 16 residues. Per germline, CDR1 SGHTA and CDR2 FQGNSA. The V gene lost 1 base and the J gene lost 0 bases, with 10 bases spanning the gap. CDR3 DNA: TGTGCCAGCAGCTTAGGATTTATTAGCTCTGGAAACACCATATATTTT. It codes for CASSLGFISSGNTIYF.

The sample holds many counts of this clonotype. Little can be read into the size of this beta chain, an off-target read in a library designed for alpha chains. The genes are TRBV4-3 and TRBJ2-2; D call uncertain. Germline loops: CDR1 LGHNA, CDR2 YSLEER. Trimming pared 2 bases from V and 4 bases from J, leaving 14 bases between. The length of the CDR3 is 16 residues. The DNA of the CDR3 is TGCGCCAGCAGCCAACGGCCTAGTGGGGTCACCGGGGAGCTGTTTTTT. It encodes CASSQRPSGVTGELFF.

This clonotype was counted at least ten times. This beta chain turned up in a library designed for alpha chains; as an off-target read, its abundance says little. This chain uses TRBV6-1 with TRBJ1-6; 7 bases agree with TRBD1. Germline CDR1 reads MNHNS; CDR2 reads SASEGT. This CDR3 spans 15 amino acids. V shed 10 bases and J 5 bases; nucleotides not matched to a gene: 11. Here the CDR3 DNA reads TGTGCCACCACACCCGGGACAGCCGATAATTCACCCCTCCACTTT. Translated, it gives CATTPGTADNSPLHF.

In this sample, this clonotype turned up many times. The size of this beta chain means little, since it is a stray read in a library made for alpha chains. J is TRBJ1-6 and V is TRBV6-1; D not resolved. This CDR3 region has 19 residues. Germline CDR1 MNHNS, CDR2 SASEGT. V was pared by 2 bases and J by 0 bases, with 17 bases between. CDR3 in DNA: TGTGCCAGCAGTGAATACCTCACTTCCGATAGCTCCTATAATTCACCCCTCCACTTT. As protein: CASSEYLTSDSSYNSPLHF.

By share of the sample, this clonotype is medium-sized (0.01 to 0.1%). This beta chain represents an off-target read in a library built for alpha chains; its size is of limited meaning. V usage is TRBV12-3 or TRBV12-4 and J usage is TRBJ2-1; 10 bases are shared with TRBD1. CDR3 size: 16 residues. Trimming cost V 4 bases and J 6 bases; bases outside gene matches: 9. The CDR3 reads CASSSQGQGIGNEQFF. CDR3 coding DNA: TGTGCCAGCAGTTCCCAGGGACAGGGGATTGGCAATGAGCAGTTCTTC.

A few counts support this clonotype. This beta chain is an off-target read within a library intended for alpha chains, so its frequency means little. CDR3 nucleotides: TGTGCCAGCAGTCCGAACTACGAGCAGTACTTC. This encodes CASSPNYEQYF. The chain recombines TRBV28 with TRBJ2-7; no reliable D call. V lost 5 bases and J lost 3, with 5 bases in between. CDR3 length equals 11 residues. CDR1 MDHEN and CDR2 SYDVKM come from the germline V gene.

This clonotype appeared a few times. With a much larger clone just one base away, this may be a read error. The library was built for alpha chains, so this beta chain is an off-target read and its size means little. The J gene is TRBJ2-5, the V gene TRBV24-1, with TRBD2 as a possible D gene (5 bases). Germline V lookup: CDR1 KGHDR, CDR2 SFDVKD. The CDR3 consists of 14 residues. V lost 6 bases to trimming and J lost 4 bases, with 14 bases between them. This chain's CDR3 is CATSYLSARETQYF. The CDR3 DNA is TGTGCCACCAGTTATCTTAGCGCCCGAGAGACCCAGTACTTC.

In its sample, this clonotype ranks as medium-sized. For a library built for alpha chains, this beta chain is a stray read; little rests on its size. V is TRBV19 and J is TRBJ1-5; D remains ambiguous. CDR3 length: 14 amino acids. Per the germline V gene, CDR1 is LNHDA and CDR2 is SQIVND (reference sequence). The V and J ends lost 2 bases and 7 bases respectively, with 12 bases between them. This CDR3 reads CASSISPGGQPQHF. The CDR3 DNA sequence: TGTGCCAGTAGTATATCCCCGGGAGGCCAGCCCCAGCATTTT. Full variable domain (missing parts from reference TRBV19 and TRBJ1-5): DGGITQSPKYLFRKEGQNVTLSCEQNLNHDAMYWYRQDPGQGLRLIYYSQIVNDFQKGDIAEGYSVSREKKESFPLTVTSAQKNPTAFYLCASSISPGGQPQHFGDGTRLSIL.

As to this clonotype: Since the library was made to target alpha chains, this beta chain is a stray read and its abundance is not meaningful. This chain connects TRBV7-2 to TRBJ2-7, with 7 bases that match TRBD2. J gave up 5 bases and V 5 bases, and 6 bases lay outside the gene matches. CDR3 length equals 13 residues. Germline V gives CDR1 SGHTA, CDR2 FQGNSA. Written as DNA, the CDR3 is TGTGCCAGCAGCCTGGGACTAAACAACGAGCAGTACTTC. It translates to CASSLGLNNEQYF.

In this sample, this clonotype is medium-sized (0.01 to 0.1%). Found in a library prepared for alpha chains, this beta chain is an off-target read, and its abundance has little meaning. In DNA, the CDR3 is TGTGCCAGCAGCTCAGGTGGCAGGGATCTAGAGACCCAGTACTTC. Protein: CASSSGGRDLETQYF. The chain uses TRBV28 and TRBJ2-5; maybe TRBD1 (5 bases). This CDR3 comprises 15 residues. Deletions cut 6 bases from V and 4 bases from J, with 18 bases between. The germline V gene encodes CDR1 MDHEN and CDR2 SYDVKM.

Sample share makes this clonotype medium-sized. The size of this beta chain means little, since it is a stray read in a library made for alpha chains. The CDR3 DNA reads as TGTGCCATCAGTGGAGAGGGGACAATTCAGGCTGAAGCTTTCTTT. Encoded protein: CAISGEGTIQAEAFF. The chain is built from TRBV10-3 and TRBJ1-1; D is perhaps TRBD1 (6 bases). Germline CDR1 reads ENHRY; CDR2 reads SYGVKD. Trimming pared 4 bases from V and 6 bases from J, leaving 18 bases between. CDR3 length: 15 residues.

This clonotype has at least ten counts. This beta chain is a stray sequence in a library constructed for alpha chains; its clone size is not meaningful. V usage is TRBV30 and J usage is TRBJ1-1; 7 positions agree with TRBD1. Germline V gives CDR1 GTSNPN, CDR2 SVGIG (reference sequence). V was pared by 3 bases and J by 8 bases, with 9 bases of the junction left unmatched. This CDR3 has 13 amino acids. CDR3 coding DNA: TGTGCCTGGAGCCCTCTGATCAGGGGGGAAGCTTTCTTT. This sequence encodes CAWSPLIRGEAFF.

By proportion, this clonotype is medium-sized. This beta chain is a stray read from a library made for alpha chains; its abundance is not meaningful. The V call is TRBV6-2 or TRBV6-3, the J call TRBJ2-7, with D perhaps matching TRBD1 (5 bases). Deletions cut 2 bases from V and 2 bases from J, with 10 bases between. The CDR3 contains 14 residues. Looked up from germline, CDR1 is MNHEY and CDR2 is SVGEGT. The CDR3 loop reads CASSYGTGPYEQYF. CDR3 DNA sequence: TGTGCCAGCAGTTACGGCACAGGACCCTACGAGCAGTACTTC.

At least ten counts were recorded for this clonotype. This beta chain slipped into a library made for alpha chains as a stray read, so its size is not meaningful. V is TRBV27 and J is TRBJ2-3; 8 bases line up with TRBD2. The CDR3 has 15 amino acids. The V segment lost 2 bases and the J segment 5 bases; nucleotides outside the gene matches: 6. Germline CDR1 MNHEY, CDR2 SMNVEV (reference sequence). CDR3 loop: CASSLGGTRRDTQYF. The CDR3 DNA reads as TGTGCCAGCAGTTTAGGTGGGACTAGGAGAGATACGCAGTATTTT.

This clonotype is medium-sized. Because the library targeted alpha chains, this beta chain is an off-target read whose size means little. The chain carries TRBV6-6 and TRBJ1-5; the match to TRBD1 covers 9 bases. The junction had 1 base not matched to a gene; V was cut back by 4 bases and J by 0 bases. CDR3 size: 15 residues. Germline V gene data show CDR1 as MNHNY and CDR2 as SVGAGI (reference sequence). As DNA, the CDR3 is TGTGCCAGCAGTTGGACAGGGGTTAGCAATCAGCCCCAGCATTTT. This sequence encodes CASSWTGVSNQPQHF.

This clonotype was observed a few times. Found in a library prepared for alpha chains, this beta chain is an off-target read, and its abundance has little meaning. The V and J genes are TRBV7-6 and TRBJ1-1; TRBD1 is a possible D gene (5 bases). Per the germline V gene, CDR1 is SGHVS and CDR2 is FNYEAQ. This CDR3 is 15 amino acids long. The V gene lost 1 base and the J gene lost 1 base, with 10 bases spanning the gap. The CDR3 spells CASSLDTGPNTEAFF. The CDR3 DNA is TGTGCCAGCAGCTTAGATACGGGGCCGAACACTGAAGCTTTCTTT.

This clonotype was counted ten times or more. This beta chain represents an off-target read in a library built for alpha chains; its size is of limited meaning. The chain employs TRBV29-1 and TRBJ2-1, with TRBD2 identical over 11 bases. CDR1 is SQVTM and CDR2 is ANQGSEA in the germline V gene. V lost 3 bases and J lost 2; bases outside the gene matches: 9. The CDR3 sequence is 17 residues long. The CDR3 nucleotides are TGCAGCGTTGAGTACTTTCTAGCGGGAGGAACCTACAATGAGCAGTTCTTC. It encodes CSVEYFLAGGTYNEQFF.

A word on this clonotype: Since the library was made to target alpha chains, this beta chain is a stray read and its abundance is not meaningful. CDR3 sequence reads: CATSDSSGYSYNEQFF. The DNA for the CDR3 is TGTGCCACCAGTGACTCTAGCGGGTACTCCTACAATGAGCAGTTCTTC. The J gene is TRBJ2-1, the V gene TRBV24-1, with TRBD2 matching over 8 bases. Germline V gene lookup returns CDR1 KGHDR and CDR2 SFDVKD. V was clipped by 4 bases and J by 0 bases; unmatched bases: 4. This CDR3 has 16 residues.

This clonotype is medium-sized within its sample. For a library built for alpha chains, this beta chain is a stray read; little rests on its size. The CDR3 region is CASSLSWTGGFMNTEAFF. The CDR3 region has the DNA TGTGCCAGCAGTTTATCTTGGACAGGGGGCTTTATGAACACTGAAGCTTTCTTT. V and J are TRBV12-3 or TRBV12-4 and TRBJ1-1, with 11 bases fitting TRBD1. V shed 2 bases and J 0 bases; nucleotides not matched to a gene: 8. CDR3 length equals 18 residues.

This clonotype has ten or more counts. Within a library made for alpha chains, this beta chain is off target, and its count is uninformative. This chain connects TRBV20-1 to TRBJ1-2; D is uncertain. Looked up from germline, CDR1 is DFQATT and CDR2 is SNEGSKA (reference sequence). This CDR3 has 14 residues. The V end was cut by 0 bases, the J end by 6 bases, with 14 bases between. The DNA for the CDR3 is TGCAGTGCTAGAGACGTGATTGGTGGTCATGGCTACACCTTC. It yields the protein CSARDVIGGHGYTF.

This clonotype is medium-sized in the sample. A library prepared for alpha chains yielded this beta chain as an off-target read; its size is of little meaning. This rearrangement joins TRBV6-6 to TRBJ2-3, with unresolved D. Germline-derived CDR1 and CDR2 are MNHNY and SVGAGI (reference sequence). Trimming pared 5 bases from V and 12 bases from J, leaving 15 bases between. The CDR3 totals 12 residues. The CDR3: CASSDHTSNQYF. CDR3 coding DNA: TGTGCCAGCAGTGATCACACCTCAAACCAGTATTTT.